Sequencing of this T cell receptor beta chain was carried out in a study of shared clonotypes between healthy human individuals. The CDR3 consists of 18 residues. Trimming took 0 bases from V and 4 from J; bases not matched to a gene: 13. The V gene's germline CDR1 is GTSNPN and CDR2 SVGIG (reference sequence). Profiling relied on immunoSEQ multiplex PCR, and the TCRdb table lists in-frame clones only, not all of them. The sample yields some 2 million clones, 85% to 95% seen once. Material: naive CD4+ T cells sorted from blood. Subset: CD45RA+ positively selected. V is TRBV30 and J is TRBJ2-3, with 10 bases aligning to TRBD2. The receptor's source is a man in his late teens or twenties in good health. In DNA form, the CDR3 reads TGTGCCTGGAGTGTTCGGCCTAGCGGGAGAAGGGGCGCAGATACGCAGTATTTT. Protein sequence: CAWSVRPSGRRGADTQYF.